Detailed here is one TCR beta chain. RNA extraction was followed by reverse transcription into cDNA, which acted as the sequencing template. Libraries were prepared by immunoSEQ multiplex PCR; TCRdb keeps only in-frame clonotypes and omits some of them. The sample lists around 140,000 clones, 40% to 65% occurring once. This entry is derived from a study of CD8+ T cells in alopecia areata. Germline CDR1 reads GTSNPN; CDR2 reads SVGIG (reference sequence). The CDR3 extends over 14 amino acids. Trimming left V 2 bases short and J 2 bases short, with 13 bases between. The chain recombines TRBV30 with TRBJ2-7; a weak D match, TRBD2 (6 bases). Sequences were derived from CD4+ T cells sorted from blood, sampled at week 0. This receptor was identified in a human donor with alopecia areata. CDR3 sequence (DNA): TGTGCCTGGAGTTGGGGGGATCGGGCCTACGAGCAGTACTTC. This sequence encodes CAWSWGDRAYEQYF.